This T cell receptor beta chain was sequenced in a study of blood T cell repertoires in COVID-19. Study information: T cells, B-cell-depleted T cells, or PBMCs provided the cDNA or gDNA that served as material.

The V and J ends lost 1 base and 5 bases, in that order; junction bases with no gene match: 4. CDR1 and CDR2 from the germline V gene are KGHSH and LQKENI. This CDR3 contains 14 residues. Sequencing used immunoSEQ multiplex PCR; TCRdb keeps in-frame clones, though not all of them. The sample yields roughly 120,000 clones, roughly three quarters seen once. This chain uses TRBV18 with TRBJ2-7, with 8 positions matching TRBD1. The sequence derives from a woman aged 80 or over with acute or convalescent COVID-19. Specimen: peripheral blood. CDR3 amino acids: CASSPLQGAHEQYF. In DNA form, the CDR3 reads TGTGCCAGCTCACCACTGCAGGGGGCCCACGAGCAGTACTTC.